A single sample gave rise to the 18 T cell receptor beta chains below, sequenced in a study of beta chain features in type 1 diabetes. Every isolated RNA sample was fully reverse transcribed, so sequencing captured expressed TCRB transcripts. Using immunoSEQ multiplex PCR, the repertoire was profiled, and TCRdb retains in-frame clones only, with some absent. The table records almost 250,000 clones, about 14% of them present only once. Sequencing used naive CD4+ T cells from blood. The receptor set was obtained from a middle-aged woman in good health.

This clone was seen a handful of times. The V gene is TRBV19, the J gene TRBJ2-7, with 9 bases fitting TRBD1. Germline V CDR1 and CDR2: LNHDA, SQIVND (reference sequence). This CDR3 contains 15 residues. Trimming at V came to 5 bases and at J to 0 bases, leaving 5 bases not matched to a gene. The CDR3 DNA reads TGTGCCAGTAGTGACCCGGGACAGGGCTCCTACGAGCAGTACTTC. This encodes CASSDPGQGSYEQYF.

This clone was seen just once. The chain employs TRBV7-2 and TRBJ2-1; 7 bases agree with TRBD1. The germline CDR1 and CDR2 sequences are SGHTA and FQGNSA. Trimming cost V 7 bases and J 9 bases; bases outside gene matches: 12. This CDR3 is 14 amino acids long. The CDR3, as DNA: TGTGCCAGCAACTCCGAGAACAGGGGAAGTGAGCAGTTCTTC. Amino acid sequence: CASNSENRGSEQFF.

The chain is built from TRBV29-1 and TRBJ2-5; 8 bases align to TRBD1. V gave up 8 bases and J gave up 4 bases; unmatched junction bases: 6. Germline V gene sequence: CDR1 SQVTM, CDR2 ANQGSEA. The CDR3 is 12 amino acids. CDR3 region: CSTRTGPETQYF. The CDR3 nucleotides read TGCAGCACCAGGACAGGGCCAGAGACCCAGTACTTC. The full variable domain, with the rest looked up from reference TRBV29-1 and TRBJ2-5, is SAVISQKPSRDICQRGTSLTIQCQVDSQVTMMFWYRQQPGQSLTLIATANQGSEATYESGFVIDKFPISRPNLTFSTLTVSNMSPEDSSIYLCSTRTGPETQYFGPGTRLLVL.

This clone was seen more than once but under ten times. This chain joins TRBV15 and TRBJ2-1, with 7 nucleotides matching TRBD2. There are 18 residues in the CDR3. V dropped 0 bases and J dropped 4; count of bases not matched to a gene: 12. In germline, CDR1 is LNHNV, CDR2 YYDKDF (reference sequence). CDR3 region: CATSRDIPGGGKYNEQFF. In DNA, the CDR3 is TGTGCCACCAGCAGAGATATACCCGGCGGGGGAAAATACAATGAGCAGTTCTTC.

V usage is TRBV10-3 and J usage is TRBJ2-5; TRBD2 aligns across 9 bases. CDR3 length: 13 residues. In germline, CDR1 is ENHRY, CDR2 SYGVKD. Germline trimming cut 7 bases from V and 5 bases from J; bases unmatched to any gene: 5. The CDR3 nucleotides read TGTGCCATCACAGCGGGGGGTAGTGAGACCCAGTACTTC. Amino acid sequence: CAITAGGSETQYF.

This clone has more than one count but fewer than ten. The chain joins TRBV5-8 to TRBJ2-3, with a tentative D call TRBD1 (6 bases). CDR1 SGHTS and CDR2 YDEGEE come from the germline V gene. The CDR3 runs 16 residues. Trimming left V 4 bases short and J 3 bases short, with 18 bases between. DNA of the CDR3: TGTGCCAGCAGCCAGGGGACACTTGGGGCTACAGATACGCAGTATTTT. This gives the protein CASSQGTLGATDTQYF.

This clone has just a few counts. The gene calls are TRBV7-9 and TRBJ2-7, with unresolved D. The germline gives CDR1 SEHNR, CDR2 FQNEAQ (reference sequence). V dropped 5 bases and J dropped 3 bases, with 11 bases sitting between them. The CDR3 totals 13 residues. CDR3 loop: CASSLSNLYEQYF. The CDR3 DNA reads TGTGCCAGCAGCCTCAGTAATCTCTACGAGCAGTACTTC.

This clone was observed a handful of times. The gene calls are TRBV29-1 and TRBJ1-4; perhaps TRBD1 as D (5 bases). CDR3 size: 14 residues. V was clipped by 5 bases and J by 4 bases, with 14 bases between them. The germline gives CDR1 SQVTM, CDR2 ANQGSEA. The CDR3 sequence: CSVRVGHYNEKLFF. The CDR3 DNA sequence: TGCAGCGTTAGGGTCGGACACTATAATGAAAAACTGTTTTTT.

The V call is TRBV11-2, the J call TRBJ1-2, with 7 bases that match TRBD1. V lost 2 bases and J lost 5; bases outside the gene matches: 17. This CDR3 contains 18 residues. In germline, CDR1 is SGHAT, CDR2 FQNNGV. The CDR3 protein is CASSLKGQSTGRIYGYTF. CDR3 bases: TGTGCCAGCAGCTTAAAGGGCCAATCGACAGGGCGAATTTATGGCTACACCTTC.

This chain joins TRBV29-1 and TRBJ1-2; TRBD1 matches 9 bases. The J segment lost 4 bases and the V segment lost 6 bases, leaving 6 bases of the junction unmatched. CDR3 size: 13 residues. CDR1 and CDR2 (germline): SQVTM, ANQGSEA. The CDR3 nucleotides are TGCAGCGTGGGCGGGACAGGGACCTATGGCTACACCTTC. Amino acid sequence: CSVGGTGTYGYTF. Based on the CDR3 plus reference TRBV29-1 and TRBJ1-2, the full variable domain is SAVISQKPSRDICQRGTSLTIQCQVDSQVTMMFWYRQQPGQSLTLIATANQGSEATYESGFVIDKFPISRPNLTFSTLTVSNMSPEDSSIYLCSVGGTGTYGYTFGSGTRLTVV.

This clone was seen a handful of times. The chain has TRBV4-1 and TRBJ1-2; the D is unclear. The CDR3 is made up of 16 amino acids. Germline CDR1 and CDR2: MGHRA and YSYEKL. Deletions cut 0 bases from V and 6 bases from J, with 17 bases between. The CDR3 here is CASSQEAAGRTDGYTF. The CDR3 DNA reads TGCGCCAGCAGCCAAGAAGCGGCAGGACGGACGGATGGCTACACCTTC.

The V call is TRBV6-5, the J call TRBJ2-1; 8 nucleotides agree with TRBD1. Trimming at V came to 10 bases and at J to 3 bases, leaving 2 bases not matched to a gene. Germline values: CDR1 MNHEY, CDR2 SVGAGI. The CDR3 runs 12 residues. In DNA form, the CDR3 reads TGTGCCACGGGACAGGTCTACAATGAGCAGTTCTTC. Translation gives CATGQVYNEQFF.

This CDR3 is CASSLSAAGELFF. CDR3 nucleotides: TGTGCCAGCAGCTTATCCGCGGCCGGGGAGCTGTTTTTT. The V gene is TRBV7-6, the J gene TRBJ2-2; D remains ambiguous. V lost 2 bases to trimming and J lost 6 bases, with 7 bases between them. The CDR3 is made up of 13 amino acids. Germline assignment: CDR1 SGHVS and CDR2 FNYEAQ.

This clone has only a few counts. The chain employs TRBV18 and TRBJ2-7; 10 bases line up with TRBD1. V lost 2 bases to trimming and J lost 3 bases; unmatched junction nucleotides: 1. Germline V gives CDR1 KGHSH, CDR2 LQKENI. The CDR3 covers 14 residues. The CDR3 nucleotides are TGTGCCAGCTCACCAAGGACAGGGGGCTACGAGCAGTACTTC. The encoded protein is CASSPRTGGYEQYF.

On this clone: Other DNA sequences in this sample translate to the same CDR3. The V call is TRBV6-5, the J call TRBJ2-3; no reliable D call. Trimming took 2 bases from V and 6 from J, leaving 3 bases between them. CDR3 length equals 11 residues. The germline CDR1 and CDR2 sequences are MNHEY and SVGAGI. The CDR3 nucleotides are TGTGCCAGCAGTTACCAGGATACGCAGTATTTT. Translated: CASSYQDTQYF.

The V gene is TRBV6-5, the J gene TRBJ2-7, with 7 bases fitting TRBD1. Germline V lookup: CDR1 MNHEY, CDR2 SVGAGI. V lost 6 bases to trimming and J lost 9 bases; unmatched junction nucleotides: 11. This CDR3 contains 13 residues. The CDR3, as DNA: TGTGCCAGCAGCTACCGACAGGGCCACGGGCAGTACTTC. It yields the protein CASSYRQGHGQYF.

This clone came up a few times. The V and J genes are TRBV27 and TRBJ1-5, with D possibly being TRBD1 (6 bases). There are 13 residues in the CDR3. Germline V gene data show CDR1 as MNHEY and CDR2 as SMNVEV (reference sequence). Between the trimmed V and J ends, which lost 4 bases and 4 bases, there was a span of 8 bases. This CDR3 is CASSYRVNQPQHF. Written as DNA, the CDR3 is TGTGCCAGCAGTTACAGGGTGAATCAGCCCCAGCATTTT.

The chain has TRBV18 and TRBJ1-3, with 8 bases aligning to TRBD1. Germline CDR1 is KGHSH and CDR2 is LQKENI. The CDR3 covers 17 residues. The V segment lost 3 bases and the J segment 1 base; nucleotides outside the gene matches: 8. The DNA for the CDR3 is TGTGCCAGCTCACCCCTCGATCAGGGGGCGTCTGGAAACACCATATATTTT. Protein product: CASSPLDQGASGNTIYF.